This entry concerns a single T cell receptor (beta chain). Its antigen remains unidentified. Base quality data are lacking; no much larger clone is found one base away. The data stem from a study of blood T cell repertoires in COVID-19 (dated by TCRdb to 2020 to 2022). With respect to the entire study: Samples from collaborators originated in the United States, Italy and Spain and spanned both the acute and convalescent phases of COVID-19. The material from the prospective study consisted of cDNA or gDNA derived from T cells, B-cell-depleted T cells, or PBMCs. Deeply sampled blood TCRbeta repertoires from subjects exposed to, actively infected with, or recovered from COVID-19 were included in the dataset. The repertoires were released in a freely available public database meant as a resource for research on the immune response to SARS-CoV-2. Samples were obtained from the ongoing ImmuneRACE study (first 160 participants) and from about 1,300 subjects provided by 6 global collaborators. The sample metadata nearly always contained a de-identified subject ID, COVID-19 status, age in years and sex. HLA class I and class II types, where available, came from metadata supplied by the sample provider rather than from assay-based typing.

The CDR3 holds 18 amino acids from the cysteine to the phenylalanine. CDR3 DNA only is kept here, 54 bases in frame from base 1. The germline V gene supplies CDR1 ENHRY and CDR2 SYGVKD. Deletion took 2 bases off V and 7 bases off J, with a span of 24 bases between the germline ends. General study outcomes and caveats: Clinical and demographic metadata were provided uncurated, with the amount varying by source and participant.

TCRbeta CDR3 regions were amplified from genomic DNA by means of the immunoSEQ Assay, a bias-controlled multiplex PCR. For the original study's pipeline: The number of nucleated cells in each sample was estimated by amplification of reference gene primers within the assay. To quantify the absolute abundance of each unique TCRbeta CDR3 rearrangement, sequence reads were collapsed and filtered. For each sample, productive Simpson clonality was calculated by taking the square root of Simpson's diversity index across productive rearrangements. The table was pulled from immuneACCESS by TCRdb, which kept in-frame rearrangements only. Such tables lose some clones; where checked, under half of the loss comes from unresolved V genes, and the rest has no known cause. That table is the source of V, J and clone size, and D and trimming were worked out from the DNA. The sample profile shows 150,000 or so clones; around 84% of them were found once. Roughly a fifth of the sample rests with the top ten.

Whole blood was collected in K2EDTA tubes by collaborating institutions according to the institutions' own protocols. Collaborator samples were shipped for TCRbeta analysis as frozen whole blood, isolated PBMCs, or DNA extracted from either sample type. The rearrangement joined TRBV10-3 to TRBJ2-1; a tentative D match to TRBD1 spans 6 bases. The sequencing sample was made of peripheral blood. The receptor comes from a woman of 80 years or more with acute or convalescent COVID-19. The DNA reads TGTGCCATCAGTGAGCCCTTTCATGTCCAGGGGTCTAGTAATGAGCAGTTCTTC. Its amino acids are CAISEPFHVQGSSNEQFF.